These 27 T cell receptor beta chains were sequenced from one sample in a study of beta chain features in type 1 diabetes. Expressed TCRB transcripts were sequenced because the isolated RNA had all been reverse transcribed beforehand. Produced via immunoSEQ multiplex PCR; TCRdb's table is partial and in-frame only. The data hold 120,000 to 150,000 clones, with 9.5% to 10% observed a single time. The sequenced material came from central memory CD4+ T cells from blood. Source of these receptors: a woman in her forties in good health.

There are a few counts of this clone. This chain uses TRBV28 with TRBJ2-7, with 9 nucleotides matching TRBD1. CDR1 is MDHEN, CDR2 SYDVKM, per germline. Unmatched junction bases numbered 10, after V lost 8 bases and J lost 2 bases. The CDR3 length is 15 residues. This chain's CDR3 is CASGSTGQGAYEQYF. CDR3 coding DNA: TGTGCCAGCGGGAGTACGGGACAGGGAGCCTACGAGCAGTACTTC.

This clone was counted a few times. CDR3 sequence reads: CASSFDSSYNSPLHF. DNA for the CDR3: TGTGCCAGCAGCTTCGACAGCTCCTATAATTCACCCCTCCACTTT. V gene TRBV7-2 combines with J gene TRBJ1-6; possibly TRBD1 for D (5 bases). V lost 3 bases and J 0 bases, leaving 6 bases between the germline ends. The CDR3 runs 15 residues. CDR1 is SGHTA and CDR2 is FQGNSA in the germline V gene.

In the case of this clone: Additional DNA sequences in this sample encode the identical CDR3. The V call is TRBV2, the J call TRBJ2-7; 10 bases line up with TRBD1. The CDR3 is 13 residues long. The germline V gene has CDR1 SNHLY and CDR2 FYNNEI. The V segment lost 8 bases and the J segment 2 bases; nucleotides outside the gene matches: 3. In nucleotides, the CDR3 is TGTGCCAGCCGGACAGGGGGACCCTACGAGCAGTACTTC. Protein sequence: CASRTGGPYEQYF.

Worth noting for this clone: One end of the junction does not line up with germline, which may come from a read error. The genes are TRBV11-2 and TRBJ2-6; 7 nucleotides line up with TRBD1. The length of the CDR3 is 17 residues. Looked up from germline, CDR1 is SGHAT and CDR2 is FQNNGV. The CDR3 protein is CASSQDRSSSGANVLTF. The CDR3 nucleotides are TGCGCCAGCAGCCAGGACAGGTCGAGCTCTGGGGCCAACGTCCTGACTTTC.

This clone was seen only a few times. The V and J genes are TRBV5-1 and TRBJ1-1; D possibly corresponds to TRBD1 (5 bases). V lost 0 bases, J lost 8 bases, and 14 bases lay in between. The CDR3 is 14 amino acids. CDR1 and CDR2 from the germline V gene are SGHRS and YFSETQ. CDR3 nucleotides: TGCGCCAGCAGCTTGGGGGGTGGTACAGGCGAAGCTTTCTTT. Encoded protein: CASSLGGGTGEAFF.

This clone showed up many times. The chain carries TRBV18 and TRBJ2-5; 7 positions agree with TRBD1. Germline assignment: CDR1 KGHSH and CDR2 LQKENI. The V gene end was trimmed by 3 bases and the J gene end by 1 base; junction bases not matched to a gene: 2. The CDR3 length is 14 residues. CDR3 DNA sequence: TGTGCCAGCTCACCGACAGGGTCCCAAGAGACCCAGTACTTC. Protein product: CASSPTGSQETQYF.

This chain connects TRBV19 to TRBJ1-1, with a possible D match to TRBD1 (5 bases). Germline assignment: CDR1 LNHDA and CDR2 SQIVND (reference sequence). V was cut by 8 bases and J by 5 bases, with 30 bases left in between. The CDR3 sequence is 18 residues long. CDR3 DNA: TGTGCCAGTCATGTTGCGGCCAGAACAGGTAATTTGAGGACTGAAGCTTTCTTT. It is translated as CASHVAARTGNLRTEAFF.

The chain has TRBV21-1 and TRBJ1-5; TRBD1, as called in the table, went unchecked against the DNA. TRBV21-1 constitutes a pseudogene. The length of the CDR3 is 16 residues. CDR3 sequence (DNA): TGTGCCAGCAGCAGCCCCCGTTGGGGCGTTGGTCAGCCCCAGCATTTT. Amino acid sequence: CASSSPRWGVGQPQHF.

This chain connects TRBV4-2 to TRBJ1-2, with 7 positions matching TRBD1. The CDR3 spans 17 residues. The V gene's germline CDR1 is LGHNA and CDR2 YNFKEQ. Germline trimming cut 0 bases from V and 5 bases from J; bases unmatched to any gene: 12. The CDR3 DNA is TGTGCCAGCAGCCAAGACCCCCGGGACAGCCTCGGGTATGGCTACACCTTC. Translated: CASSQDPRDSLGYGYTF.

In its sample, this clone was seen a few times. J is TRBJ1-2 and V is TRBV6-1; weak D call: TRBD1 (5 bases). CDR3 length: 16 amino acids. V was cut by 1 base and J by 4 bases, with 16 bases left in between. Germline assignment: CDR1 MNHNS and CDR2 SASEGT. DNA for the CDR3: TGTGCCAGCAGTGAAGGACGTGAACCCGGGGGCTATGGCTACACCTTC. The encoded protein is CASSEGREPGGYGYTF.

This chain connects TRBV4-2 to TRBJ2-1; TRBD2 agrees at 9 bases. The CDR3 has 18 residues. Germline V gene sequence: CDR1 LGHNA, CDR2 YNFKEQ. V shed 0 bases, J shed 3 bases, and the junction held 9 bases outside the gene matches. This CDR3 reads CASSQDRPGGGGYNEQFF. CDR3 in DNA: TGTGCCAGCAGCCAAGATCGTCCGGGCGGGGGGGGCTACAATGAGCAGTTCTTC.

The chain has TRBV9 and TRBJ2-2, with D uncertain. V lost 0 bases to trimming and J lost 2 bases, with 14 bases between them. The germline V gene has CDR1 SGDLS and CDR2 YYNGEE. This CDR3 comprises 17 residues. CDR3 residues: CASSVGETWSNTGELFF. In nucleotides, the CDR3 is TGTGCCAGCAGCGTAGGAGAGACATGGTCCAACACCGGGGAGCTGTTTTTT.

This clone has more than one count but fewer than ten. This sequence joins TRBV10-1 and TRBJ2-5; D gene uncertain. V lost 4 bases, J lost 4 bases, and 10 bases lay in between. This CDR3 spans 13 amino acids. Germline lookup yields CDR1 WNHNN and CDR2 SYGVQD (reference sequence). CDR3 sequence: CASSGAMAETQYF. The CDR3 coding sequence is TGCGCCAGCAGTGGGGCGATGGCAGAGACCCAGTACTTC.

This clone has at least ten counts. The gene calls are TRBV4-1 and TRBJ1-2; 7 nucleotides align to TRBD1. This CDR3 has 17 residues. Germline V lookup: CDR1 MGHRA, CDR2 YSYEKL. The trim removed 0 bases at V and 0 bases at J, leaving 7 bases unmatched. The CDR3 protein is CASSQEYGTVSNYGYTF. The CDR3, as DNA: TGCGCCAGCAGCCAAGAATACGGGACAGTCTCTAACTATGGCTACACCTTC.

This clone has more than one count but fewer than ten. The chain links TRBV7-2 to TRBJ2-1; 9 positions agree with TRBD2. V lost 5 bases and J lost 5; bases outside the gene matches: 7. Germline assignment: CDR1 SGHTA and CDR2 FQGNSA. This CDR3 spans 15 amino acids. The CDR3: CASSEGLAGHNEQFF. Written as DNA, the CDR3 is TGTGCCAGCAGCGAAGGGCTAGCGGGGCACAATGAGCAGTTCTTC. Complete variable domain (other parts from reference TRBV7-2 and TRBJ2-1): GAGVSQSPSNKVTEKGKDVELRCDPISGHTALYWYRQSLGQGLEFLIYFQGNSAPDKSGLPSDRFSAERTGGSVSTLTIQRTQQEDSAVYLCASSEGLAGHNEQFFGPGTRLTVL.

The chain joins TRBV7-9 to TRBJ2-7, with 7 bases matching TRBD2. Germline assignment: CDR1 SEHNR and CDR2 FQNEAQ (reference sequence). With 4 bases clipped from V and 1 base from J, the junction kept 1 base outside the gene matches. There are 13 residues in the CDR3. In nucleotides, the CDR3 is TGTGCCAGCAGCTCTAGCGGTTCCTACGAGCAGTACTTC. Translating it yields CASSSSGSYEQYF. The full variable domain, its missing parts supplied by reference TRBV7-9 and TRBJ2-7, is DTGVSQNPRHKITKRGQNVTFRCDPISEHNRLYWYRQTLGQGPEFLTYFQNEAQLEKSRLLSDRFSAERPKGSFSTLEIQRTEQGDSAMYLCASSSSGSYEQYFGPGTRLTVT.

CDR3 sequence (DNA): TGTGCCAGCTCACGGGGAGGTCCAAACACTGAAGCTTTCTTT. This sequence encodes CASSRGGPNTEAFF. The chain combines TRBV18 with TRBJ1-1; D not certain. CDR1 and CDR2 (germline): KGHSH, LQKENI. The CDR3 is 14 residues long. V was pared by 4 bases and J by 2 bases, with 11 bases between.

The gene calls are TRBV7-2 and TRBJ2-5; 9 nucleotides align to TRBD2. This CDR3 region has 14 residues. V dropped 3 bases and J dropped 5; count of bases not matched to a gene: 4. Germline lookup yields CDR1 SGHTA and CDR2 FQGNSA. In nucleotides, the CDR3 is TGTGCCAGCAGCTTGGGGACTAGCTACGAGACCCAGTACTTC. It yields the protein CASSLGTSYETQYF.

The sample holds a few counts of this clone. The chain couples TRBV6-6 to TRBJ2-6; 7 nucleotides agree with TRBD1. Looked up from germline, CDR1 is MNHNY and CDR2 is SVGAGI (reference sequence). The V and J ends lost 6 bases and 2 bases, in that order; junction bases with no gene match: 4. This CDR3 is 15 amino acids long. CDR3 sequence reads: CASRGQGAGANVLTF. The CDR3 nucleotides are TGTGCCAGCAGAGGGCAGGGGGCTGGGGCCAACGTCCTGACTTTC.

This clone was counted only a few times. The V gene is TRBV10-1, the J gene TRBJ2-1; 11 nucleotides line up with TRBD2. Germline lookup yields CDR1 WNHNN and CDR2 SYGVQD (reference sequence). J lost 7 bases, V lost 3 bases, and 8 bases had no gene match. The CDR3 has 16 residues. The CDR3: CASSDPTSGVFNEQFF. The CDR3 DNA sequence: TGCGCCAGCAGTGACCCGACTAGCGGGGTATTTAATGAGCAGTTCTTC.

This clone was observed many times. The genes are TRBV5-5 and TRBJ2-7, with 7 bases lining up with TRBD2. The CDR3 contains 12 residues. The V and J ends lost 4 bases and 4 bases, in that order; junction bases with no gene match: 2. Germline lookup yields CDR1 SGHKS and CDR2 YYEKEE (reference sequence). The CDR3 DNA is TGTGCCAGCAGCCGGGGGGTTTACGAGCAGTACTTC. This codes for CASSRGVYEQYF.

This chain joins TRBV6-5 and TRBJ1-2; D is possibly TRBD1 (5 bases). This CDR3 is 14 amino acids long. Germline CDR1 is MNHEY and CDR2 is SVGAGI. The V end lost 2 bases, the J end lost 8 bases, and 15 bases lay between the germline ends. The CDR3 is CASSYGQGKYGYTF. The CDR3 nucleotides are TGTGCCAGCAGTTACGGTCAGGGAAAGTACGGCTACACCTTC.

Only a few counts were recorded for this clone. The gene calls are TRBV2 and TRBJ1-2, with D hard to call. The CDR3 sequence is 13 residues long. V lost 9 bases and J lost 5, with 16 bases in between. From germline, CDR1 is SNHLY and CDR2 FYNNEI. The CDR3 DNA sequence: TGTGCCAGTTCCCCCGGTCTCGGTTATGGCTACACCTTC. It translates to CASSPGLGYGYTF.

This clone was found many times. The V and J genes are TRBV7-9 and TRBJ2-7, with no clear D. V was clipped by 1 base and J by 7 bases, with 8 bases between them. CDR1 and CDR2 (germline): SEHNR, FQNEAQ (reference sequence). CDR3 length: 12 amino acids. CDR3 amino acids: CASSLVTREQYF. The CDR3 DNA reads as TGTGCCAGCAGCTTAGTAACTCGGGAGCAGTACTTC. The variable domain in full, completed from reference TRBV7-9 and TRBJ2-7, reads DTGVSQNPRHKITKRGQNVTFRCDPISEHNRLYWYRQTLGQGPEFLTYFQNEAQLEKSRLLSDRFSAERPKGSFSTLEIQRTEQGDSAMYLCASSLVTREQYFGPGTRLTVT.

This clone was recorded a few times. One junction end does not reproduce the germline sequence, and a read error may be involved. The chain is built from TRBV10-3 and TRBJ1-1, with D tentatively TRBD1 (6 bases). Germline V gene sequence: CDR1 ENHRY, CDR2 SYGVKD. The CDR3 runs to 15 residues. The CDR3 DNA reads TGTGCCAGCAGTTATCCGGGACACGGAACAGGTGAAGCTTTCTTT. Amino acid sequence: CASSYPGHGTGEAFF.

This clone was counted a few times. The V gene is TRBV5-1, the J gene TRBJ2-5; perhaps TRBD2 as D (7 bases). V lost 0 bases and J 4 bases, leaving 16 bases between the germline ends. Germline CDR1 reads SGHRS; CDR2 reads YFSETQ. The CDR3 loop spans 16 amino acids. This CDR3 reads CASSLGGGPTRETQYF. The CDR3 DNA sequence: TGCGCCAGCAGCTTGGGCGGGGGCCCCACAAGAGAGACCCAGTACTTC.

The rearrangement links TRBV10-1 to TRBJ2-5, with D perhaps matching TRBD2 (6 bases). With 2 bases removed from V and 2 bases from J, the gap between germline ends came to 15 bases. This CDR3 is built from 16 residues. The germline gives CDR1 WNHNN, CDR2 SYGVQD (reference sequence). CDR3 nucleotides: TGCGCCAGCAGTGAGGGGGCACGCGGGGCACAAGAGACCCAGTACTTC. The encoded protein is CASSEGARGAQETQYF.